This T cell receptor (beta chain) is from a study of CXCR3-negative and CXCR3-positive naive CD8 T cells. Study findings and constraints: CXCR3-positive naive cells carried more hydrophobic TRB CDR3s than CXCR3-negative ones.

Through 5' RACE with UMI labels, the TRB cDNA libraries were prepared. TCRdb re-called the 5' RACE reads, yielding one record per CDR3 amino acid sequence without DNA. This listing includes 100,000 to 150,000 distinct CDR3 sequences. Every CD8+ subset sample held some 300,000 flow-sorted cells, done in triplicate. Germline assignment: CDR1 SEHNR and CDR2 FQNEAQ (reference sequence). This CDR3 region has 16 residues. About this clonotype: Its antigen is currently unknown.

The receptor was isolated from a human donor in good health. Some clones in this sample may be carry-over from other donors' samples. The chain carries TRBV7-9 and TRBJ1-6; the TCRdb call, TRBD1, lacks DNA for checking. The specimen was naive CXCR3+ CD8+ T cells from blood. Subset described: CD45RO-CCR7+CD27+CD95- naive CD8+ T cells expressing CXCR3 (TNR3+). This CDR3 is CASSFSPRDRNSPLHF. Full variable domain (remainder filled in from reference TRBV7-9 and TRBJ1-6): DTGVSQNPRHKITKRGQNVTFRCDPISEHNRLYWYRQTLGQGPEFLTYFQNEAQLEKSRLLSDRFSAERPKGSFSTLEIQRTEQGDSAMYLCASSFSPRDRNSPLHFGNGTRLTVT.